This T cell receptor beta chain was observed in a study of blood T cell repertoires in COVID-19. V lost 1 base, J lost 4 bases, and 3 bases stayed unmatched. Germline V gene sequence: CDR1 SNHLY, CDR2 FYNNEI. The CDR3 loop spans 15 amino acids. Clones were sequenced by immunoSEQ multiplex PCR, and TCRdb holds only the in-frame ones, with some missing. Of roughly 140,000 clones in the sample, about 90% were seen once. The chain employs TRBV2 and TRBJ1-5; 8 positions match TRBD1. The source of this sequence is a woman aged 55-70 years with active or convalescent COVID-19. Sequences were obtained from peripheral blood. The CDR3 loop reads CASSEVRTGNQPQHF. The CDR3 bases are TGTGCCAGCAGTGAAGTGCGGACAGGGAATCAGCCCCAGCATTTT.